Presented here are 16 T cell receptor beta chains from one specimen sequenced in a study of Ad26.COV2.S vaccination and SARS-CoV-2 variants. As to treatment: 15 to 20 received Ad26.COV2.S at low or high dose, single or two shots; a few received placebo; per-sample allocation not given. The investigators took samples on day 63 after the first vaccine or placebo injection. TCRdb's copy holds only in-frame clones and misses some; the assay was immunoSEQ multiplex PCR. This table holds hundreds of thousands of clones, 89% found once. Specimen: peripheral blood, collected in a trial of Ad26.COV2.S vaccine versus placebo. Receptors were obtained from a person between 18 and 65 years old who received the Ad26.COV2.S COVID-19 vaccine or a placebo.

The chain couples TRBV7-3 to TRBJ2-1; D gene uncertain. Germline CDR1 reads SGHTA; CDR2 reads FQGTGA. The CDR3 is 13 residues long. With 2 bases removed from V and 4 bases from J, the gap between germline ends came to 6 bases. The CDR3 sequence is CASSLGLYNEQFF. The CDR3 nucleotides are TGTGCCAGCAGCTTAGGTCTTTACAATGAGCAGTTCTTC. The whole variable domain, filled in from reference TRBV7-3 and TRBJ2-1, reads GAGVSQTPSNKVTEKGKYVELRCDPISGHTALYWYRQSLGQGPEFLIYFQGTGAADDSGLPNDRFFAVRPEGSVSTLKIQRTERGDSAVYLCASSLGLYNEQFFGPGTRLTVL.

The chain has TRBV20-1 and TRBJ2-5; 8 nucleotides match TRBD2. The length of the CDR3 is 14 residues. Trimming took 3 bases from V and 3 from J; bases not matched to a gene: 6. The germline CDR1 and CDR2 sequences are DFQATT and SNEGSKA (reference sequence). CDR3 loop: CSASRVSGKETQYF. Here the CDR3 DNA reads TGCAGTGCTAGTAGAGTTAGCGGGAAAGAGACCCAGTACTTC.

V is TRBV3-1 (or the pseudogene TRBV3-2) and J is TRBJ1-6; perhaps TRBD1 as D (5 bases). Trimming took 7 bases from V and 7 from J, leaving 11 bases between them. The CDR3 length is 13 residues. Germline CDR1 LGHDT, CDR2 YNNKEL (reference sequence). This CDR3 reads CASIRGLNSPLHF. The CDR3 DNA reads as TGTGCCAGCATCCGGGGCCTGAATTCACCCCTCCACTTT.

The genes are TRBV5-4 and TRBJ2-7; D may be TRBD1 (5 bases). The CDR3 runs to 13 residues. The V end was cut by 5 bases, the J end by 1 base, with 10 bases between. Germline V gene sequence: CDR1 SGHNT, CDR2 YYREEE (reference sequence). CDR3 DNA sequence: TGTGCCAGCAGTTACCAGGGATCCTACGAGCAGTACTTC. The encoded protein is CASSYQGSYEQYF.

The CDR3 nucleotides read TGTGCCAGCAGTTACGCCGGGACTAGCGGTACCGGGGAGCTGTTTTTT. This translates into CASSYAGTSGTGELFF. J is TRBJ2-2 and V is TRBV6-5; 11 bases match TRBD2. The CDR3 loop spans 16 amino acids. Germline values: CDR1 MNHEY, CDR2 SVGAGI. The trim removed 2 bases at V and 5 bases at J, leaving 4 bases unmatched.

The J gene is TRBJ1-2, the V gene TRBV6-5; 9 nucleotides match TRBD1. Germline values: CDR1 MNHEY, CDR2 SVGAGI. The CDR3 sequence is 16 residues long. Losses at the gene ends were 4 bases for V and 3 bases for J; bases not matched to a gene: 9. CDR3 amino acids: CASSSPKTGGDYGYTF. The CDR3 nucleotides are TGTGCCAGCAGTTCCCCTAAGACAGGGGGTGACTATGGCTACACCTTC.

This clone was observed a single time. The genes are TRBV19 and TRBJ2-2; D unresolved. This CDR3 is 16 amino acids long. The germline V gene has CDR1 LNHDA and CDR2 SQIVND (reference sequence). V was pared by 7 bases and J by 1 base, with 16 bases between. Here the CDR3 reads CASTRRAEMNTGELFF. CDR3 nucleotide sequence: TGTGCCAGTACCAGAAGGGCGGAAATGAACACCGGGGAGCTGTTTTTT.

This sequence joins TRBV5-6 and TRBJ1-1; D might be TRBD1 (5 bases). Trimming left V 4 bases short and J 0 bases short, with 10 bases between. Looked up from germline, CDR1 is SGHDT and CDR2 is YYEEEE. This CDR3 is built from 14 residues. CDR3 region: CASSRGAVNTEAFF. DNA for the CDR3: TGTGCCAGCAGCAGGGGAGCCGTGAACACTGAAGCTTTCTTT.

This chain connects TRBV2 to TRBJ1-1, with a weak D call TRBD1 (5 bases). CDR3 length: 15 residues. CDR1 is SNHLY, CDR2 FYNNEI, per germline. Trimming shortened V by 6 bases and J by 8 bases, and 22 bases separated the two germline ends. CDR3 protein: CASRPPEGHLSEAFF. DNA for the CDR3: TGTGCCAGCAGGCCTCCAGAGGGGCACCTCAGCGAAGCTTTCTTT. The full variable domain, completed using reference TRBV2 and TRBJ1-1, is EPEVTQTPSHQVTQMGQEVILRCVPISNHLYFYWYRQILGQKVEFLVSFYNNEISEKSEIFDDQFSVERPDGSNFTLKIRSTKLEDSAMYFCASRPPEGHLSEAFFGQGTRLTVV.

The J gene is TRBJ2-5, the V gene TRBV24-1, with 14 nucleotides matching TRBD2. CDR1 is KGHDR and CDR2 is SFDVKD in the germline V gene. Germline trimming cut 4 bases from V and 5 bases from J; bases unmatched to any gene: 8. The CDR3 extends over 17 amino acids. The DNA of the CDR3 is TGTGCCACCAGTGAGTCGGGACTAGCGGGAGTTGAGGAGACCCAGTACTTC. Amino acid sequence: CATSESGLAGVEETQYF.

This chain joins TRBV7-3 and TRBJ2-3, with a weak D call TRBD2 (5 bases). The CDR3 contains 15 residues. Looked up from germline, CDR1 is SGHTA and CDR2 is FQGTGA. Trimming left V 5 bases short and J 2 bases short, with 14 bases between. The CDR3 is CASSLDSGNTDTQYF. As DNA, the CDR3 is TGTGCCAGCAGCCTCGATTCCGGGAACACAGATACGCAGTATTTT.

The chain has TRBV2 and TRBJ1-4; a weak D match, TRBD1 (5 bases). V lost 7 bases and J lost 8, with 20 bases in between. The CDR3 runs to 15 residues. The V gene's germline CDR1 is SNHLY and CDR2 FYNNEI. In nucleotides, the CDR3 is TGTGCCAGCACTAACCTCGGGACGGTAGGAGAAAAACTGTTTTTT. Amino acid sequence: CASTNLGTVGEKLFF.

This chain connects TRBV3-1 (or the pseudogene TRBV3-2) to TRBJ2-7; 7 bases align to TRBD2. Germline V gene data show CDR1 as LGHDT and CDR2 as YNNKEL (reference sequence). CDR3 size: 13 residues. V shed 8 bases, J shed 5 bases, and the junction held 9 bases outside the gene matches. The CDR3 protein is CASGDGRMNEQYV. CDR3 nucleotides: TGTGCCAGCGGCGACGGGAGGATGAACGAGCAGTACGTC.

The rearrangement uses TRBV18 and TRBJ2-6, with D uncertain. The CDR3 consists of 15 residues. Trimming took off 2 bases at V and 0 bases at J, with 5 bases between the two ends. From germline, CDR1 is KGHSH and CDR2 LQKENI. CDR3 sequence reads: CASSPGNSGANVLTF. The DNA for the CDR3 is TGTGCCAGCTCACCAGGCAACTCTGGGGCCAACGTCCTGACTTTC.

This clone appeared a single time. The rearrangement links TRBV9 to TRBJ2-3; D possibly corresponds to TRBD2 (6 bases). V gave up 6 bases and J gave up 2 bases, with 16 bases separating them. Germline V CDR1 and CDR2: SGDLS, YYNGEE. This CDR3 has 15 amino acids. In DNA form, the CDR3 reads TGTGCCAGCACACAACGGGGGTTAACCACAGATACGCAGTATTTT. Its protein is CASTQRGLTTDTQYF.

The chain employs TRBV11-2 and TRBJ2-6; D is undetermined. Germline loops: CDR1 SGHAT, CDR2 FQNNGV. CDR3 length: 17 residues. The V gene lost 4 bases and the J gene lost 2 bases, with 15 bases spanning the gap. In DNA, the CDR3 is TGTGCCAGCAGCTCCCAATTTATGGGTACTGGGGCCAACGTCCTGACTTTC. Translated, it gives CASSSQFMGTGANVLTF.